This is a list of T cell receptor beta chains from one sample in a study of T cells after yellow fever vaccination. TCRdb passed the 5' RACE reads through MiXCR, listing each CDR3 protein once. The sample lists 300,000 to 400,000 distinct CDR3 sequences; more than 8.5% were seen once. The sequencing here drew on PBMCs, taken on the day of the first yellow fever vaccination. The receptors here all came from a man aged 18 to 30 who received the YFV17D yellow fever vaccine. Both conserved end residues are part of each CDR3. The D gene is left open where the match is weak. Part of the rows lack a size; the others show once, few, many or a class for expanded clones.

abundance,d_gene,j_gene,v_gene,CDR3aa,CDR3nt
.,TRBD2,TRBJ2-1,TRBV3-1,CASSVGGTSGPQVQFF,TGTGCCAGCAGCGTCGGCGGGACTAGCGGGCCTCAGGTGCAGTTCTTC
few,.,TRBJ2-7,TRBV6-5,CASSYSTFRGDHEQYF,TGTGCCAGCAGTTACTCGACTTTCAGGGGTGATCACGAGCAGTACTTC
.,.,TRBJ2-4,TRBV7-9,CASSNQSSKNIQYF,TGTGCCAGCAGCAACCAGAGTTCCAAAAACATTCAGTACTTC
.,TRBD2,TRBJ2-3,TRBV5-4,CASSLRLAGDTDTQYF,TGTGCCAGCAGCCTACGACTAGCGGGGGACACAGATACGCAGTATTTT
many,.,TRBJ1-1,TRBV4-3,CASSPEVNTEAFF,TGCGCCAGCAGCCCCGAAGTGAACACTGAAGCTTTCTTT
.,TRBD2,TRBJ2-1,TRBV10-2,CASSERWRGGGSNEQFF,TGCGCCAGCAGTGAGAGGTGGCGGGGGGGCGGATCCAATGAGCAGTTCTTC
few,.,TRBJ2-2,TRBV7-8,CASSLVSPQLFF,TGTGCCAGCAGCTTAGTGTCCCCCCAGCTGTTTTTT
.,.,TRBJ1-5,TRBV7-2,CASSLDSVRNQPQHF,TGTGCCAGCAGCTTAGACAGCGTTCGGAATCAGCCCCAGCATTTT
few,.,TRBJ2-3,TRBV2,CASSEGGGTQYF,TGTGCCAGCAGTGAAGGTGGTGGAACGCAGTATTTT
.,TRBD1,TRBJ2-7,TRBV30,CAWSLGTGVYEQYF,TGTGCCTGGAGTCTCGGGACAGGGGTCTACGAGCAGTACTTC
.,TRBD1,TRBJ2-3,TRBV28,CASSDPGQSSTDTQYF,TGTGCCAGCAGTGATCCGGGACAGTCTAGCACAGATACGCAGTATTTT
few,.,TRBJ1-1,TRBV9,CASSGAVPGPNTEAFF,TGTGCCAGCAGCGGAGCCGTCCCGGGACCGAACACTGAAGCTTTCTTT
few,.,TRBJ2-1,TRBV11-2,CASSLTLTFGGQGKQFF,TGTGCCAGCAGTCTAACTCTGACTTTTGGGGGCCAAGGGAAGCAGTTCTTC
few,.,TRBJ2-5,TRBV9,CASSPRVGQETQYF,TGTGCCAGCAGCCCCCGTGTTGGCCAAGAGACCCAGTACTTC
many,.,TRBJ1-5,TRBV5-5,CASSLGGAGQPQHF,TGTGCCAGCAGCTTAGGGGGGGCCGGTCAGCCCCAGCATTTT
few,.,TRBJ1-4,TRBV7-6,CASSPSAQGRELFF,TGTGCCAGCAGCCCCTCCGCCCAAGGTCGCGAACTGTTTTTT
.,.,TRBJ2-2,TRBV7-3,CASSLYGGSTGELFF,TGTGCCAGCAGCTTATACGGGGGCAGTACCGGGGAGCTGTTTTTT
many,.,TRBJ2-1,TRBV5-1,CASSPGTYSSYNEQFF,TGCGCCAGCAGCCCCGGGACATACAGCTCCTACAATGAGCAGTTCTTC
.,.,TRBJ1-3,TRBV12-3/TRBV12-4,CASSWGDTQNTIYF,TGTGCCAGCAGTTGGGGAGATACCCAGAACACCATATATTTT